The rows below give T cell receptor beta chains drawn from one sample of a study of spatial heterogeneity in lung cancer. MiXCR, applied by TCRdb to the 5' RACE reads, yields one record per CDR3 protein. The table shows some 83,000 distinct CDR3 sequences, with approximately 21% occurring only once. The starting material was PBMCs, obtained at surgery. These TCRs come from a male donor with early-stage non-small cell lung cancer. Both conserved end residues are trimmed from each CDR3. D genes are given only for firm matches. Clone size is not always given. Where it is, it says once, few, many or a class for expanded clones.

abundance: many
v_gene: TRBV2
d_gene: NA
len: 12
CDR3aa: ASTRDGSNQPQH

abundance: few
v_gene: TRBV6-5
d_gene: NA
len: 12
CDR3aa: ASSYSDGVETQY

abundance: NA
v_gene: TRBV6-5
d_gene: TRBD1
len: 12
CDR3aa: ASTPTGGTYEQY

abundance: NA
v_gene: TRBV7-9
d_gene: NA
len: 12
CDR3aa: ASSFGARSYEQY

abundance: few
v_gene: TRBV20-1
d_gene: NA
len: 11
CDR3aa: SARWGGSYEQY

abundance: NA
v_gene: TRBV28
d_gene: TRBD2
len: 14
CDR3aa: AIGDSGSLHPYEQY

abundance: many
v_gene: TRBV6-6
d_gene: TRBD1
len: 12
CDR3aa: ASSYLQGAPEQY

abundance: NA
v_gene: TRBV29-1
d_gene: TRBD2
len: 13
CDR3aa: SVKLTSASTDTQY

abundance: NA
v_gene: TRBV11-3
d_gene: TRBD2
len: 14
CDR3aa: ASSSGETSGNNEQF

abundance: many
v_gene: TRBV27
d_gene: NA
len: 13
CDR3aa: ASSPLTGSNEKLF

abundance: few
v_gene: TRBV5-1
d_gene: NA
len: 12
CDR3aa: ASTPYVNTGELF

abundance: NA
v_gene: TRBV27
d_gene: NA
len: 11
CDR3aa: ASSSQGRTEAF

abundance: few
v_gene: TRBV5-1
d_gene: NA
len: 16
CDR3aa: ASSLGSLSTASYNEQF

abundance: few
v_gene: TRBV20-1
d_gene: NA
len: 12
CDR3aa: SARPHGQDQPQH

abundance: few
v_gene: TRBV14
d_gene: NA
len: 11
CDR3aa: ASSQGQPRTQY

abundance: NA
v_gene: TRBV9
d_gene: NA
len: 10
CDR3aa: ASSVVAGELF

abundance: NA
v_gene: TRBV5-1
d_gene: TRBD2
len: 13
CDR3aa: ASSSGTSGIGEQF

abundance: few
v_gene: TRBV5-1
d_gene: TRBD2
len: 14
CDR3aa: ASSLVPTSGSNEQF

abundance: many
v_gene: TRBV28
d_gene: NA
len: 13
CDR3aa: ASSAPRDSYNEQF

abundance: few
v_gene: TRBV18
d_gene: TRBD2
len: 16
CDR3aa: ASSPPPGRGRPSYEQY

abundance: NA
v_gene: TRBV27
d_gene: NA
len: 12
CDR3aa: ASSLGTTQEKLF

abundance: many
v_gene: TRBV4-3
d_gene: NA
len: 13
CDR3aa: ASSQDFNLRDTQY

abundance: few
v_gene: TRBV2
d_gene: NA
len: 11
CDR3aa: ASSEAVRNEQF

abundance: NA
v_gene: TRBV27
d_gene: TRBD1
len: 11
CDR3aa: ASMGQWNTEAF

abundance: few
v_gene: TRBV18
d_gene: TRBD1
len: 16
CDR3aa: ASSPIDRDGLGQETQY

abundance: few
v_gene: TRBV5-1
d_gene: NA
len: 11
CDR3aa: ASGLQGPYEQY

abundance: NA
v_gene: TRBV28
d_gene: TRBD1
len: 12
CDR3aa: ASSSGTAEETQY

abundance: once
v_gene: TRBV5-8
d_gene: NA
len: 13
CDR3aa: ASSLWQGGNQPQH

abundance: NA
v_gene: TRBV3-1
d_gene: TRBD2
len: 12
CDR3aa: ASTPSGTINEQF

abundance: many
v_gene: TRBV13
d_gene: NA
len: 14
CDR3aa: ASSLHHRPPFDEQY

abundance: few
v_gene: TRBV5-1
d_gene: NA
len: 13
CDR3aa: ASSWAGAEGDTQY

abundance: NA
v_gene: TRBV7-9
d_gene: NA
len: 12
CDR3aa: ASNDGSSTDTQY

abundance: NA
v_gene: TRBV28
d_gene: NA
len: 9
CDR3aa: ASSSFHGYT

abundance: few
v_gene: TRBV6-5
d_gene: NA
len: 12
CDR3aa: ASSYDGAKETQY

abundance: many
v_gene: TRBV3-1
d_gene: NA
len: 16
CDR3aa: ASSHAGGREIPTDTQY

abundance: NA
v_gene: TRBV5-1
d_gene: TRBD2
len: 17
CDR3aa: ASSLGFSGLARSTDTQY

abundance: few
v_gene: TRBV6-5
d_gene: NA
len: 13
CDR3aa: ASSYGGAGSYEQY

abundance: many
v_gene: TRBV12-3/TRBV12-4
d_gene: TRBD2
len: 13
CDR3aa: ASSLLAGAGNEQF

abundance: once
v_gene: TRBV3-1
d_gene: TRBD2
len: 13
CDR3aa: ASSPLAGGFHEQY

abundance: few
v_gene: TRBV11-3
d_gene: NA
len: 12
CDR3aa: ASSPNQATVGQY

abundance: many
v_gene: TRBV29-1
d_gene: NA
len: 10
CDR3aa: SPSDSYNEQF

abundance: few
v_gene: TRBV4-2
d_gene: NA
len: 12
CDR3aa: ASSQAPGIYEQY

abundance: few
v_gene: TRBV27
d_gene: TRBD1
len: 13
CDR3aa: ASSLFEQGDTEAF

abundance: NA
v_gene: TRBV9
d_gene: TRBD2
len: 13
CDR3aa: ASSAGLAWRNEQF

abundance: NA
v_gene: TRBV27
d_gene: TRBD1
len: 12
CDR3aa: ASSRQGPSYGYT

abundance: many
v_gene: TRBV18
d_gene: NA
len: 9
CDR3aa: ASSPKETQY

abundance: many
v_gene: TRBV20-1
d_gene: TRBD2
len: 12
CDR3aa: SARSSGSAHEQY

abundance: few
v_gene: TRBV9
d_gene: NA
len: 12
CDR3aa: ASSVGHQNYEQY

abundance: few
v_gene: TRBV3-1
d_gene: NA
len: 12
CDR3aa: ASSQGISNQPQH

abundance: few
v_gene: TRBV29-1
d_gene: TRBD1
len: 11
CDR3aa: SVQKQGPTEAF

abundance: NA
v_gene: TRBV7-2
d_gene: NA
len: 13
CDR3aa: ASSLARGVYNEQF

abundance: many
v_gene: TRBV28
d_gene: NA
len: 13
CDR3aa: ASSSQAEGANVLT

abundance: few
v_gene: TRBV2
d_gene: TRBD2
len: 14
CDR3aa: ASSDVMGGRGIEQF

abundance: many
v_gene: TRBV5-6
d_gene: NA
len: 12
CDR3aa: ASSLWERVETQY

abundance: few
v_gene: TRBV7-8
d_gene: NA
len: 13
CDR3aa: ASSFGIPYNSPLH

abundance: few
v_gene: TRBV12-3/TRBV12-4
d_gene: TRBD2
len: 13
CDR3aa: ASSPSGRSVDTQY